The source of this TCR beta chain is a study of T cell responses to AZD1222 COVID-19 vaccine. Findings of the study overall: Donors, mostly white British, included more females; clonal diversity was possibly underestimated. Recipients of AZD1222 seropositive at baseline numbered only 5 or 6.

Produced via immunoSEQ multiplex PCR; TCRdb's table is partial and in-frame only. The data contain 130,000 or so clones, 80% to 95% of them seen just once; the ten biggest clones take up approximately 3.4%. A note on this clone: The antigen remains undetermined.

Germline V CDR1 and CDR2: LGHDT, YNNKEL (reference sequence). Deletions cut 1 base from V and 12 bases from J, with 10 bases between. This CDR3 has 12 residues. This specimen consisted of peripheral blood, obtained on day 0 of AZD1222 vaccination. The TCR comes from an adult in good health. The chain carries TRBV3-1 (or the pseudogene TRBV3-2) and TRBJ2-1; maybe TRBD2 (5 bases). The CDR3 region is CASSQGDRGQFF. The CDR3 nucleotides read TGTGCCAGCAGCCAAGGAGACCGGGGGCAGTTCTTC.